This T cell receptor (beta chain) was recovered during a study of cytomegalovirus exposure and HLA in healthy donors. Whole-study findings and limits: Most TCR sequences were seen very rarely across donors, but some public TCRs occurred in many. In a later analysis, common viral pathogens appeared linked to several of the most significant clusters. Later genetic work tied a missense DCLRE1C variant to beta-chain V and J trimming. No immune exposure information besides CMV serostatus was available.

The primer mix had 60 Vbeta and 13 Jbeta primers. Sequencing was performed with immunoSEQ multiplex PCR; in TCRdb, only in-frame clones are kept and a portion is missing. The sample yields tens of thousands of clones, around 74% seen once. In regard to this clone: Its target is not known. One end of the junction does not line up with germline, which may come from a read error.

The CDR3 sequence is 15 residues long. Germline V gives CDR1 MGHRA, CDR2 YSYEKL. The chain combines TRBV4-1 with TRBJ2-1, with D possibly TRBD2 on 7 matching bases. This sequence originates from a man younger than 40 in good health and CMV-seropositive. The sequencing sample was made of PBMCs. CDR3 region: CASSQGGGAYNEQFF. CDR3 sequence (DNA): TGCGCCAGCAGTCAAGGGGGGGGAGCCTACAATGAGCAGTTCTTC.